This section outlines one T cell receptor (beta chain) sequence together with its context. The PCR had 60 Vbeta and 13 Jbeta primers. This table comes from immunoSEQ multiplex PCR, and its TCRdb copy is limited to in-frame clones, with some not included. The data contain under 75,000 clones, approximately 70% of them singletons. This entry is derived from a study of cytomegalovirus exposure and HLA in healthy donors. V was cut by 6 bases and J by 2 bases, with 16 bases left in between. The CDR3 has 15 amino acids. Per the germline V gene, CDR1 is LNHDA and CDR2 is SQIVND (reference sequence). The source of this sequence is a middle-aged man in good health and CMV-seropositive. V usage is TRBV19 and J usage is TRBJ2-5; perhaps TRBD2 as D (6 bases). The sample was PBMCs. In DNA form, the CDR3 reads TGTGCCAGTAGACCAACAGCGGGCACGCAAGAGACCCAGTACTTC. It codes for CASRPTAGTQETQYF.